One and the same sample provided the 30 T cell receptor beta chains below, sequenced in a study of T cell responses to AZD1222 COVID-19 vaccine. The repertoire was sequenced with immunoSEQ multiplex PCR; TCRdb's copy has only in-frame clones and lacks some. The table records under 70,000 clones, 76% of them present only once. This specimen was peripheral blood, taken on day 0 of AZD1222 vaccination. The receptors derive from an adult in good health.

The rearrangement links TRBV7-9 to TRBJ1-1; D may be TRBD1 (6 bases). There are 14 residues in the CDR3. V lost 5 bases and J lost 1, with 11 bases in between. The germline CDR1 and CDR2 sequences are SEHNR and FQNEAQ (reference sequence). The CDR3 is CASSPPGANTEAFF. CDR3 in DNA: TGTGCCAGCAGCCCGCCGGGGGCGAACACTGAAGCTTTCTTT.

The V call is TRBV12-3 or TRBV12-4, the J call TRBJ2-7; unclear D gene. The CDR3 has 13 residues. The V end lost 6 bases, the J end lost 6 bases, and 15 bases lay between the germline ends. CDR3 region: CASSHILGAEQYF. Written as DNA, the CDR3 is TGTGCCAGCAGCCATATTCTAGGTGCCGAGCAGTACTTC.

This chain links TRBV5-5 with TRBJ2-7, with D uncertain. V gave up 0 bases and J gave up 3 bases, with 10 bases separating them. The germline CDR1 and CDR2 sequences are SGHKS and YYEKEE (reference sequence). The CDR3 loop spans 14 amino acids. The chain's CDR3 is CASSLGQAVYEQYF. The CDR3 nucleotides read TGTGCCAGCAGCTTGGGGCAGGCCGTCTACGAGCAGTACTTC.

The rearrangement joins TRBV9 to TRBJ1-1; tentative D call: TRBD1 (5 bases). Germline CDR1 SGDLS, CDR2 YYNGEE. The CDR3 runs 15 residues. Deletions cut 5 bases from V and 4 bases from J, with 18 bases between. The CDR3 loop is CASRRLGGDGTEAFF. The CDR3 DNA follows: TGTGCCAGCAGGAGACTTGGGGGGGATGGCACTGAAGCTTTCTTT. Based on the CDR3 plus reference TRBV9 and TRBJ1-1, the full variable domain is DSGVTQTPKHLITATGQRVTLRCSPRSGDLSVYWYQQSLDQGLQFLIQYYNGEERAKGNILERFSAQQFPDLHSELNLSSLELGDSALYFCASRRLGGDGTEAFFGQGTRLTVV.

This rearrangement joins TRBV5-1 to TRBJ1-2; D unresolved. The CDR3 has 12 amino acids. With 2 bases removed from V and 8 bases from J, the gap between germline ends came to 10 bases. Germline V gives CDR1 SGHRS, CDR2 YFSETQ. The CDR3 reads CASSFNSWGYTF. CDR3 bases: TGCGCCAGCAGCTTTAACAGTTGGGGCTACACCTTC.

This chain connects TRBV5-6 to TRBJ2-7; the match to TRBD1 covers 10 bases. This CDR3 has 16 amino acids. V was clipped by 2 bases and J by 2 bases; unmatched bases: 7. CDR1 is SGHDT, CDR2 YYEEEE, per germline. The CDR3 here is CASSFDRDRGPYEQYF. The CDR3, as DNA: TGTGCCAGCAGCTTCGACCGGGACAGGGGTCCCTACGAGCAGTACTTC.

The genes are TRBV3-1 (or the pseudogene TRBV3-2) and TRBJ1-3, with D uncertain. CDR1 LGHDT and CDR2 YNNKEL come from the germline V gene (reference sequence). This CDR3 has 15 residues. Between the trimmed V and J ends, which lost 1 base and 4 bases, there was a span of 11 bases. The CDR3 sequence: CASSQARVKGNTIYF. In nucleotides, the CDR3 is TGTGCCAGCAGCCAAGCCCGGGTTAAAGGAAACACCATATATTTT.

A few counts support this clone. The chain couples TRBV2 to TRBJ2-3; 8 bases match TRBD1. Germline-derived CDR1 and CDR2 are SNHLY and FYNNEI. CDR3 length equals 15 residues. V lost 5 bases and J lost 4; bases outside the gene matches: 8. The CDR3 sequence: CASSWDRKGSDTQYF. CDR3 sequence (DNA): TGTGCCAGCAGTTGGGACAGGAAAGGTTCAGATACGCAGTATTTT. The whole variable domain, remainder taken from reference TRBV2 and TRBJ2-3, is EPEVTQTPSHQVTQMGQEVILRCVPISNHLYFYWYRQILGQKVEFLVSFYNNEISEKSEIFDDQFSVERPDGSNFTLKIRSTKLEDSAMYFCASSWDRKGSDTQYFGPGTRLTVL.

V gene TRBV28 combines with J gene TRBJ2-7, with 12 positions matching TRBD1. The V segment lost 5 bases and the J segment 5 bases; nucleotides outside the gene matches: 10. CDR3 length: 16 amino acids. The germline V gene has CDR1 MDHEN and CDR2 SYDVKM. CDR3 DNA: TGTGCCAGCAGTCCCCATTCCGGGACAGGGGGCGACGAGCAGTACTTC. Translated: CASSPHSGTGGDEQYF.

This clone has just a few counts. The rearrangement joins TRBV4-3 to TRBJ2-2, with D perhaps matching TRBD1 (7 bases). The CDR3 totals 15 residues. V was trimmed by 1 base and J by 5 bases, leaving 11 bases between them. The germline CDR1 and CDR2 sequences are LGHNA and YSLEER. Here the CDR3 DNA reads TGCGCCAGCAGCCAAGGGGCAGGGGGGACCGGGGAGCTGTTTTTT. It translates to CASSQGAGGTGELFF.

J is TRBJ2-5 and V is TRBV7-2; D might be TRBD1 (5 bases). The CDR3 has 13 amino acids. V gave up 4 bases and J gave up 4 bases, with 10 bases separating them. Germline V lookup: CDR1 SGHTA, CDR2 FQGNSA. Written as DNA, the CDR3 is TGTGCCAGCAGCTCGCCAGGGTTAGAGACCCAGTACTTC. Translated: CASSSPGLETQYF.

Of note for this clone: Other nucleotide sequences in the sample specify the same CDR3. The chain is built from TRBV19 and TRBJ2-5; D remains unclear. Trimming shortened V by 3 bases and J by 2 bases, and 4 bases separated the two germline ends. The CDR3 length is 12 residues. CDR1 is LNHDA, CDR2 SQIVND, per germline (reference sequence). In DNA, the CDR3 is TGTGCCAGTAGTATTGGTCAAGAGACCCAGTACTTC. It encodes CASSIGQETQYF.

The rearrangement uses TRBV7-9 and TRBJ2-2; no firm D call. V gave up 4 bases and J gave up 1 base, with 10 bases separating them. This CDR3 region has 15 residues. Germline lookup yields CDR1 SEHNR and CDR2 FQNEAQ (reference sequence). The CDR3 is CASSSQDWNTGELFF. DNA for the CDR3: TGTGCCAGCAGCTCCCAAGACTGGAACACCGGGGAGCTGTTTTTT.

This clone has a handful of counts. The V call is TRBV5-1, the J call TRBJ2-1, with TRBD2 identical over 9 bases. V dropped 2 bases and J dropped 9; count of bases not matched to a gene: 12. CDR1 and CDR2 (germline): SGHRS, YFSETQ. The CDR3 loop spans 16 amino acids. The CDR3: CASSLRASGADGEQFF. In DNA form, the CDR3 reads TGCGCCAGCAGCTTAAGGGCTAGCGGGGCCGACGGTGAGCAGTTCTTC.

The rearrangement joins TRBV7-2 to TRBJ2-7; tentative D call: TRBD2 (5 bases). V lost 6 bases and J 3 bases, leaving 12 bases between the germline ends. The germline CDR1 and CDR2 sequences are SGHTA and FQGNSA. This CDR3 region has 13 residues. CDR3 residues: CASSSAEGYEQYF. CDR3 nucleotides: TGTGCCAGCAGTTCCGCCGAGGGCTACGAGCAGTACTTC.

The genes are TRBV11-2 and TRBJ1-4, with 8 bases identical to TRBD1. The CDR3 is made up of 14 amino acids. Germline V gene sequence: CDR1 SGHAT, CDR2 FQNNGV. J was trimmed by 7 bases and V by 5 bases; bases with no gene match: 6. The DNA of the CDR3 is TGTGCCAGCAGCATACAGGGGGGATTTGAAAAACTGTTTTTT. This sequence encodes CASSIQGGFEKLFF.

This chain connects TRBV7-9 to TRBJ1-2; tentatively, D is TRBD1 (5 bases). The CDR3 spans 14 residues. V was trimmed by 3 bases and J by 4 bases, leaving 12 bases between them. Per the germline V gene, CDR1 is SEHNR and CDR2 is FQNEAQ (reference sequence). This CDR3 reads CASSFSGPPYGYTF. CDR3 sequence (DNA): TGTGCCAGCAGCTTTTCGGGACCGCCCTATGGCTACACCTTC.

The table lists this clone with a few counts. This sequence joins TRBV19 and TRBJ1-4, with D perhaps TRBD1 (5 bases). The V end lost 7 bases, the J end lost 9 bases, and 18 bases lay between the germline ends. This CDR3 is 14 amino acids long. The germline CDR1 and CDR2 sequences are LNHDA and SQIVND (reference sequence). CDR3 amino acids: CASTLGPTGQKLFF. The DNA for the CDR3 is TGTGCCAGTACCCTGGGACCGACGGGCCAAAAACTGTTTTTT.

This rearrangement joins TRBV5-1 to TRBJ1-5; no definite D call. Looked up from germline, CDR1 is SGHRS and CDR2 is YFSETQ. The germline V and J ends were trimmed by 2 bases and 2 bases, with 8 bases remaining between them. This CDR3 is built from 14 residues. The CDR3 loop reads CASSFVPGNQPQHF. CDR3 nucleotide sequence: TGCGCCAGCAGCTTCGTTCCCGGCAATCAGCCCCAGCATTTT.

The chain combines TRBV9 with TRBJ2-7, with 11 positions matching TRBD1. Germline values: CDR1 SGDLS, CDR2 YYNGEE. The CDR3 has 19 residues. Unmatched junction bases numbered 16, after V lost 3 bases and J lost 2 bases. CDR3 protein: CASSAGQGAGGKSPYEQYF. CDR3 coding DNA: TGTGCCAGCAGCGCCGGACAGGGGGCGGGCGGAAAGAGCCCCTACGAGCAGTACTTC.

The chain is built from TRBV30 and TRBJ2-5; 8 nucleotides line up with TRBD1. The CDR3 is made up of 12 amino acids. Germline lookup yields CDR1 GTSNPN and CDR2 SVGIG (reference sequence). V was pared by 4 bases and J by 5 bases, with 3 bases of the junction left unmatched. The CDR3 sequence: CAWNTGGETQYF. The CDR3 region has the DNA TGTGCCTGGAACACAGGGGGGGAGACCCAGTACTTC.

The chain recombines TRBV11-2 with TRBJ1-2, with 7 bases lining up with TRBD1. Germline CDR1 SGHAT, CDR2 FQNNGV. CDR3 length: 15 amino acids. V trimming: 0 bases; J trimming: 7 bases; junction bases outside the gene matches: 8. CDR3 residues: CASSLDPMTGSGYTF. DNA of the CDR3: TGTGCCAGCAGCTTAGACCCCATGACAGGGTCTGGCTACACCTTC.

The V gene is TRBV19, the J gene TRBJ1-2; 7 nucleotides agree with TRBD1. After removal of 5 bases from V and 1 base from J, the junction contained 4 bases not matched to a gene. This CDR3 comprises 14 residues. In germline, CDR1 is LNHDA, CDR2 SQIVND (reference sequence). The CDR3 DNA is TGTGCCAGTAGTCCAGGGGGAAGTAACTATGGCTACACCTTC. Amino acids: CASSPGGSNYGYTF. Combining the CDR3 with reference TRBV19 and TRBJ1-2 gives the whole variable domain DGGITQSPKYLFRKEGQNVTLSCEQNLNHDAMYWYRQDPGQGLRLIYYSQIVNDFQKGDIAEGYSVSREKKESFPLTVTSAQKNPTAFYLCASSPGGSNYGYTFGSGTRLTVV.

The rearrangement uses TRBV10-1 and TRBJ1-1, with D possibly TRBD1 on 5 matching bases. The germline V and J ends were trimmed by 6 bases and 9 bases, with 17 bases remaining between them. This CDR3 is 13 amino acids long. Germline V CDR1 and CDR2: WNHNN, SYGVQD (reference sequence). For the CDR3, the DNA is TGCGCCAGCAGGGACACGGACCAAGGTAAAGCTTTCTTT. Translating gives CASRDTDQGKAFF.

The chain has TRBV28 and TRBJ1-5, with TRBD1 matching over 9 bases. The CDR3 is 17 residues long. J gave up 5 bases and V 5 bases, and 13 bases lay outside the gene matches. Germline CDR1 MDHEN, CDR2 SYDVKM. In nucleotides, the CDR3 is TGTGCCAGCAGTACTTGGGACAGGGCTACCGTAGATCAGCCCCAGCATTTT. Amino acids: CASSTWDRATVDQPQHF.

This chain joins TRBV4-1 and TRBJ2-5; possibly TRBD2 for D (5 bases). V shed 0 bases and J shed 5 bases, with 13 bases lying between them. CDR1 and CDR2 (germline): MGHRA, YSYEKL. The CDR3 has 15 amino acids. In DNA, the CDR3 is TGCGCCAGCAGCCAAGATCCGACCTGGGAGGAGACCCAGTACTTC. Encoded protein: CASSQDPTWEETQYF.

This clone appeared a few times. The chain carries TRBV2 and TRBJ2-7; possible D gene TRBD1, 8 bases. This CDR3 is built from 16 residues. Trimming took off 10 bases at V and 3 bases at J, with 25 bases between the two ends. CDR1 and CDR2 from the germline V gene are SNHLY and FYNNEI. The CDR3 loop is CATSPGGQEGNYEQYF. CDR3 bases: TGTGCCACCTCACCGGGGGGACAGGAGGGAAACTACGAGCAGTACTTC.

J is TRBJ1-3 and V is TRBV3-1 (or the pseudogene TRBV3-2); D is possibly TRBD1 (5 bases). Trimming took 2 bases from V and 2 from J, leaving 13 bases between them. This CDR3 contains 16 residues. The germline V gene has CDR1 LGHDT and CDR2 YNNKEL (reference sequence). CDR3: CASSQKGVGAGNTIYF. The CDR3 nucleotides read TGTGCCAGCAGCCAAAAAGGGGTAGGGGCTGGAAACACCATATATTTT.

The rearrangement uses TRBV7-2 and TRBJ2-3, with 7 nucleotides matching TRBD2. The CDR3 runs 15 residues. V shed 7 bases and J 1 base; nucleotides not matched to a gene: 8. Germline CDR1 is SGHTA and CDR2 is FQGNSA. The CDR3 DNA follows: TGTGCCAGCATCCCAATTGGGGGGGGCACAGATACGCAGTATTTT. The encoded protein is CASIPIGGGTDTQYF.

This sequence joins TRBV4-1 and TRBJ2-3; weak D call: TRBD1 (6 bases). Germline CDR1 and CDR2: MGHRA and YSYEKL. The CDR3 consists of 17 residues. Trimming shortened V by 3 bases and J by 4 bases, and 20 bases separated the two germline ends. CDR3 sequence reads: CASSQGPDRPGPDTQYF. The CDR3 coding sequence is TGCGCCAGCAGCCAGGGCCCTGACAGGCCAGGACCAGATACGCAGTATTTT.